Here is one TCR beta chain with its context. This sample was taken from a study of human T cells and chemical hapten exposure. V was pared by 2 bases and J by 3 bases, with 8 bases between. The germline gives CDR1 SGHDN, CDR2 FVKESK. This CDR3 is 13 amino acids long. Time point indicated: patch test 1, 2 weeks after DPC sensitization. Treatment indicated: therapeutic diphenylcyclopropenone sensitization with weekly scalp DPC. Via MiXCR, TCRdb re-called the RACE reads, giving one row per CDR3 protein. The sample contains some 350,000 distinct CDR3 sequences, approximately 6.3% of which appear only once.

This receptor was obtained from a woman younger than 30 with alopecia areata. Some clones in this sample may be carry-over from other donors' samples. The sequencing here drew on whole blood, taken in connection with sensitization to the hapten diphenylcyclopropenone (DPC). This chain links TRBV14 with TRBJ2-7; D not resolved. CDR3 sequence: CASSQFKGYEQYF. The DNA of the CDR3 is TGTGCCAGCAGCCAATTTAAGGGCTACGAGCAGTACTTC. Full variable domain (rest looked up from reference TRBV14 and TRBJ2-7): EAGVTQFPSHSVIEKGQTVTLRCDPISGHDNLYWYRRVMGKEIKFLLHFVKESKQDESGMPNNRFLAERTGGTYSTLKVQPAELEDSGVYFCASSQFKGYEQYFGPGTRLTVT.